Reported below is one TCR beta chain. What it binds is not known. The identical CDR3 is also encoded by other nucleotide sequences in the sample. Trimming cost V 2 bases and J 0 bases; bases outside gene matches: 1. This CDR3 comprises 15 residues. Germline-derived CDR1 and CDR2 are SGHRS and YFSETQ. This sample stems from a study of shared clonotypes between healthy human individuals. Notes on the study in general: A limitation of the genetic and exposure-history diversity represented arose from few donors.

Investigators spread the genomic DNA of each subset evenly over several immunoSEQ plates. Produced via immunoSEQ multiplex PCR; TCRdb's table is partial and in-frame only. The sample contains 1.6 million or so clones, 97% to 99% of which appear only once. The specimen sequenced was naive CD4+ T cells sorted from blood. Subset specified: CD45RA+ positively selected. The TCR was taken from a man aged 30-40 years in good health. J is TRBJ2-1 and V is TRBV5-1, with 8 bases identical to TRBD2. Here the CDR3 reads CASSFSGSSYNEQFF. The CDR3 DNA reads as TGCGCCAGCAGCTTCAGCGGGAGCTCCTACAATGAGCAGTTCTTC.